The 19 T cell receptor beta chains presented below share a single source sample, sequenced in a study of metastatic and nonmetastatic thyroid tumors. Thyroid surgery took place with no prior treatment in any patient. TCRdb re-processed the PCR reads through MiXCR. The table shows some 15,000 clones, with approximately 19% occurring only once. The sample taken for sequencing was blood. The receptors were sampled from a female donor with papillary thyroid cancer or a benign thyroid nodule (not recorded which). Some clones in this sample may be carry-over from other donors' samples.

This clone was recorded a few times. The chain combines TRBV6-1 with TRBJ1-2; no definite D call. V gave up 9 bases and J gave up 4 bases, with 12 bases separating them. The V gene's germline CDR1 is MNHNS and CDR2 SASEGT. CDR3 length: 12 residues. The CDR3 loop reads CARRVEIYGYTF. CDR3 DNA: TGTGCCAGGAGGGTGGAGATCTATGGCTACACCTTC.

This clone is labeled medium-sized. The CDR3 region is CASSISYNSPLHF. The CDR3 DNA reads as TGTGCCAGTAGTATATCTTATAATTCACCCCTCCACTTT. The chain links TRBV19 to TRBJ1-6, with D uncertain. In germline, CDR1 is LNHDA, CDR2 SQIVND (reference sequence). The CDR3 is made up of 13 amino acids. Trimming left V 2 bases short and J 4 bases short, with 3 bases between.

Turning to this clone: Sequence at one end of the junction differs from germline and may be a read error. The genes are TRBV20-1 and TRBJ1-2; TRBD1 agrees at 7 bases. Germline-derived CDR1 and CDR2 are DFQATT and SNEGSKA (reference sequence). This CDR3 spans 15 amino acids. CDR3 nucleotides: TGCAGCGCTAAAAAGGACAGGACGGATCTTCATGTCTACACCTTC. Protein: CSAKKDRTDLHVYTF.

This clone appeared many times. The chain joins TRBV6-1 to TRBJ2-3, with D tentatively TRBD2 (6 bases). V was shortened by 10 bases and J by 4 bases, with 15 bases between the two germline ends. Germline V gene lookup returns CDR1 MNHNS and CDR2 SASEGT. CDR3 length: 13 amino acids. The CDR3 bases are TGTGCCACCGAGCGGGCCGAAGCAGATACGCAGTATTTT. Residues: CATERAEADTQYF.

The J gene is TRBJ2-3, the V gene TRBV20-1; D unresolved. With 1 base removed from V and 4 bases from J, the gap between germline ends came to 12 bases. Per germline, CDR1 DFQATT and CDR2 SNEGSKA (reference sequence). This CDR3 is built from 14 residues. The CDR3 reads CSARGSPTSDTQYF. CDR3 DNA sequence: TGCAGTGCTAGAGGGTCCCCGACCTCAGATACGCAGTATTTT.

This clone was seen a few times. The chain links TRBV27 to TRBJ2-2; possible D gene TRBD1, 6 bases. The CDR3 runs 14 residues. Looked up from germline, CDR1 is MNHEY and CDR2 is SMNVEV (reference sequence). Trimming stripped 2 bases from V and 7 bases from J, with 11 bases between. CDR3 in amino acids: CASSLEQGIGELFF. CDR3 coding DNA: TGTGCCAGCAGTTTAGAGCAGGGGATCGGGGAGCTGTTTTTT.

This clone is labeled as medium-sized. The gene calls are TRBV6-1 and TRBJ1-1; D is unresolved. V gave up 3 bases and J gave up 1 base, with 9 bases separating them. The germline CDR1 and CDR2 sequences are MNHNS and SASEGT. The CDR3 spans 14 residues. The CDR3 DNA follows: TGTGCCAGCAGTGAGGCAGGACCGAACACTGAAGCTTTCTTT. Encoded protein: CASSEAGPNTEAFF.

This clone was detected a few times. The chain carries TRBV27 and TRBJ2-7, with 8 bases lining up with TRBD2. CDR3 length: 16 amino acids. CDR1 and CDR2 from the germline V gene are MNHEY and SMNVEV (reference sequence). After removal of 4 bases from V and 2 bases from J, the junction contained 10 bases not matched to a gene. CDR3 coding DNA: TGTGCCAGCAGTTCAGGAGCGGGGGAAACTCCCTACGAGCAGTACTTC. Protein sequence: CASSSGAGETPYEQYF.

Many counts were recorded for this clone. The chain carries TRBV5-1 and TRBJ2-5, with 7 bases identical to TRBD2. The V gene end was trimmed by 0 bases and the J gene end by 1 base; junction bases not matched to a gene: 6. This CDR3 is built from 16 residues. Germline V gene data show CDR1 as SGHRS and CDR2 as YFSETQ. The CDR3 DNA reads as TGCGCCAGCAGCTTGGTACCTAGCGGAACCCAAGAGACCCAGTACTTC. Amino acid sequence: CASSLVPSGTQETQYF. Filled out from reference TRBV5-1 and TRBJ2-5, the complete variable domain reads KAGVTQTPRYLIKTRGQQVTLSCSPISGHRSVSWYQQTPGQGLQFLFEYFSETQRNKGNFPGRFSGRQFSNSRSEMNVSTLELGDSALYLCASSLVPSGTQETQYFGPGTRLLVL.

This clone is termed medium-sized. J is TRBJ2-7 and V is TRBV2; D not certain. Germline CDR1 reads SNHLY; CDR2 reads FYNNEI. Trimming removed 6 bases from V and 0 bases from J, with 12 bases in between. CDR3 length equals 14 residues. The CDR3 sequence is CASRKRFGSYEQYF. For the CDR3, the DNA is TGTGCCAGCAGGAAAAGATTTGGCTCCTACGAGCAGTACTTC.

This clone occurred many times. The CDR3 DNA follows: TGTGCCAGCAGCTTAGCGCGGGAGTACCAAGAGACCCAGTACTTC. This gives the protein CASSLAREYQETQYF. The chain carries TRBV11-1 and TRBJ2-5, with 7 positions matching TRBD2. The CDR3 runs to 15 residues. V dropped 0 bases and J dropped 0; count of bases not matched to a gene: 1. Germline CDR1 reads SGHAT; CDR2 reads FQDESV (reference sequence).

This clone was recorded at least ten times. The CDR3 bases are TGTGCCAGCAGCCAAGGGAGACAGGGACTCACTCGAGACGAGCAGTACTTC. Translating it yields CASSQGRQGLTRDEQYF. This chain connects TRBV4-2 to TRBJ2-7, with D perhaps matching TRBD1 (7 bases). Deletions cut 1 base from V and 5 bases from J, with 21 bases between. The CDR3 contains 17 residues. CDR1 is LGHNA, CDR2 YNFKEQ, per germline.

The chain couples TRBV6-1 to TRBJ1-4, with 9 bases fitting TRBD1. This CDR3 is built from 17 residues. J gave up 8 bases and V 2 bases, and 12 bases lay outside the gene matches. Germline V CDR1 and CDR2: MNHNS, SASEGT. The DNA of the CDR3 is TGTGCCAGCAGTGAAAATATGGGACAGGGAGGTACGGAAAAACTGTTTTTT. This sequence encodes CASSENMGQGGTEKLFF.

This clone qualifies as medium-sized. This rearrangement joins TRBV6-5 to TRBJ1-3; TRBD1 might be the D (6 bases). V was clipped by 6 bases and J by 0 bases, with 21 bases between them. The CDR3 consists of 18 residues. CDR1 MNHEY and CDR2 SVGAGI come from the germline V gene. CDR3 DNA sequence: TGTGCCAGCAGCGGATATCCCGGGACATCCTACTCTGGAAACACCATATATTTT. Amino acid sequence: CASSGYPGTSYSGNTIYF.

This clone was observed many times. V gene TRBV5-6 combines with J gene TRBJ2-5; no clear D gene. Trimming pared 1 base from V and 8 bases from J, leaving 12 bases between. This CDR3 comprises 13 residues. In germline, CDR1 is SGHDT, CDR2 YYEEEE. CDR3 nucleotides: TGTGCCAGCAGCTTGTCAGGCGGTCTCACCCAGTACTTC. Its protein is CASSLSGGLTQYF.

This clone was recorded only once. V is TRBV18 and J is TRBJ1-1; maybe TRBD1 (5 bases). Germline V CDR1 and CDR2: KGHSH, LQKENI. The CDR3 has 15 residues. Trimming cost V 0 bases and J 1 base, with 9 bases left between them. The CDR3 coding sequence is TGTGCCAGCTCACCACCGTTCCAGGGGAACACTGAAGCTTTCTTT. Encoded protein: CASSPPFQGNTEAFF.

Of note for this clone: One end of the junction varies from germline; a read error may be responsible. J is TRBJ2-3 and V is TRBV12-3 or TRBV12-4; D remains unclear. CDR3 length equals 11 residues. The CDR3 bases are TGTGACAGCAGAGGAGCAGATACGCAGTTTTTT. Protein product: CDSRGADTQFF.

This clone was detected many times. The V gene is TRBV6-6, the J gene TRBJ2-7; D perhaps matches TRBD2 (7 bases). The CDR3 spans 16 residues. Trimming stripped 3 bases from V and 7 bases from J, with 22 bases between. Looked up from germline, CDR1 is MNHNY and CDR2 is SVGAGI (reference sequence). The CDR3: CASSYSRGAGVREQYF. The CDR3 DNA follows: TGTGCCAGCAGTTATTCTCGGGGGGCAGGGGTTAGGGAGCAGTACTTC.

In its sample, this clone is medium-sized. CDR3 nucleotides: TGTGCCAGCAGTTCGCCCGGGACAGGTCGAGGTGGAAACACCATATATTTT. Its translation: CASSSPGTGRGGNTIYF. The rearrangement links TRBV28 to TRBJ1-3; TRBD1 agrees at 8 bases. The germline V gene has CDR1 MDHEN and CDR2 SYDVKM. Trimming cost V 4 bases and J 3 bases; bases outside gene matches: 11. This CDR3 has 17 residues.